This T cell receptor beta chain was profiled in a study of shared clonotypes between healthy human individuals. Study-level points and caveats: Unshared clonotypes carried lower generation probabilities than those common to all four donors. Sampling covered nothing but blood. Tissue TCR repertoires likely differ from those found in blood.

Note on this clone: Antigen: not known.

Deep-level settings were used for running the assay. For every subset, genomic DNA was evenly distributed across several immunoSEQ plates. Sequencing used immunoSEQ multiplex PCR; TCRdb keeps in-frame clones, though not all of them. Of 2.5 million or so clones listed, approximately 90% are singletons. The sequenced sample was naive CD4+ T cells sorted from blood. Subset denoted: CD45RA+ positively selected. The TCR was taken from a man younger than 35 in good health.

The CDR3: CASSEGTEQYF. The CDR3 DNA reads TGTGCCAGCAGTGAGGGTACCGAGCAGTACTTC. J is TRBJ2-7 and V is TRBV2; D is ambiguous. V was pared by 3 bases and J by 6 bases, with 6 bases between. Germline V gene lookup returns CDR1 SNHLY and CDR2 FYNNEI. The CDR3 sequence is 11 residues long.